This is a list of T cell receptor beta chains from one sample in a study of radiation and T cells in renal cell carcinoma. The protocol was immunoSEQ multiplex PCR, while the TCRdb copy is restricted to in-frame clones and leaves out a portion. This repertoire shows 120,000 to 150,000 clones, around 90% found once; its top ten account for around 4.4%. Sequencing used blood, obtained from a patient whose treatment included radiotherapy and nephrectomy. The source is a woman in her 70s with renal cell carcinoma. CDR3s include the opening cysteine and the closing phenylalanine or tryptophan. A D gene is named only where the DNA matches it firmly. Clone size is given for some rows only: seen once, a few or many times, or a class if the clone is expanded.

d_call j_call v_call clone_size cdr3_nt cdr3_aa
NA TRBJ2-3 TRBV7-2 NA TGTGCCAGCAGCTTGGGGGGGCGGGGCACAGATACGCAGTATTTT CASSLGGRGTDTQYF
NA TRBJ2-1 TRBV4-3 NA TGCGCCAGCAGCCAAGACAGCGTCTCCTACAATGAGCAGTTCTTC CASSQDSVSYNEQFF
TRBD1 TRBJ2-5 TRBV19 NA TGTGCCAGTCGACTTGGATGGGGAACAGGGGAGCAAGAGACCCAGTACTTC CASRLGWGTGEQETQYF
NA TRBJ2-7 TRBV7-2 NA TGTGCCAGCAGCCGGGACGGACCCTACGAGCAGTACTTC CASSRDGPYEQYF
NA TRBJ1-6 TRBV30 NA TGTGCCTGGAGAATTGGGGGGATTGGTAATTCACCCCTCCACTTT CAWRIGGIGNSPLHF
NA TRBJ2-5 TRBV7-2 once TGTGCCAGCAGCCTCACAGGGAGTCAAGAGACCCAGTACTTC CASSLTGSQETQYF
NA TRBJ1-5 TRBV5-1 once TGCGCCAGCAGCCCCGGGGGCGGGGGCTATCAGCCCCAGCATTTT CASSPGGGGYQPQHF
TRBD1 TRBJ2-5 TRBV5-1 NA TGCGCCAGCAGCTTGAGCCTCGGGACAGGGAGAGAGACCCAGTACTTC CASSLSLGTGRETQYF
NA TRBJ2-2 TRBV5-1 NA TGCGCCAGCAGCCCACCGCCCGGGGAGCTGTTTTTT CASSPPPGELFF
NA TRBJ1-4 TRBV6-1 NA TGTGCCAGTCAGCACAGGGTTACTAATGAAAAACTGTTTTTT CASQHRVTNEKLFF
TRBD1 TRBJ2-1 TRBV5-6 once TGTGCCAGCAGCTCTAGGACAGGGTACAATGAGCAGTTCTTC CASSSRTGYNEQFF
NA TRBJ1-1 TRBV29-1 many TGCAGCGTCGAAGAAAACACTGAAGCTTTCTTT CSVEENTEAFF
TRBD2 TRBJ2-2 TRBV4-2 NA TGTGCCAGCAGCCGAGAGCGGGGGGTCGTCGGGGAGCTGTTTTTT CASSRERGVVGELFF
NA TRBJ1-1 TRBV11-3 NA TGTGCCAGCAGCCCACCTTTGACTGAAGCTTTCTTT CASSPPLTEAFF
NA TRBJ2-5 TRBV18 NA TGTGCCAGCTCACCGCGGACAGAAGAGACCCAGTACTTC CASSPRTEETQYF
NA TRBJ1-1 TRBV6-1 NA TGTGCCAGCACGGCGGTGAACACTGAAGCTTTCTTT CASTAVNTEAFF
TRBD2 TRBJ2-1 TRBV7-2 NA TGTGCCACACGACTAGCGGGGGGAGAGCAGTTCTTC CATRLAGGEQFF
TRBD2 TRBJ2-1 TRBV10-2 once TGCGCCAGCAGTGAGGTAGCGGGGGGGCCGAATGAGCAGTTCTTC CASSEVAGGPNEQFF
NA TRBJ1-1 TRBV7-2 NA TGTGCCAGCAGCTTAGCAGGGCCTCCTTTTAACACTGAAGCTTTCTTT CASSLAGPPFNTEAFF
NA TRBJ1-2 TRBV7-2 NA TGTGCCAGCAGCTTAGGTTCAGGCCTCGCGTATGGCTACACCTTC CASSLGSGLAYGYTF
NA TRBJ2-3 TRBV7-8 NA TGTGCCAGCAGCCTACTCCGACCTGGCACAGATACGCAGTATTTT CASSLLRPGTDTQYF
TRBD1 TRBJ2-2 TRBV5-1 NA TGCGCCAGCAGCTTGGGACAGGGGAACCACGGGGAGCTGTTTTTT CASSLGQGNHGELFF
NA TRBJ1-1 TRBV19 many TGTGCCAGTCGGTGGGCAGGGAGGGACACTGAAGCTTTCTTT CASRWAGRDTEAFF
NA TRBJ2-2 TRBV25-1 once TGTGCCAGCAGGGGGGTGGGGGAGGCCGGGGAGCTGTTTTTT CASRGVGEAGELFF
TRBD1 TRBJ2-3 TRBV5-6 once TGTGCCAGCAGCCACAGGGGGACAGATACGCAGTATTTT CASSHRGTDTQYF
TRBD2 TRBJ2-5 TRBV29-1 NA TGCAGCGTTCGGCTAGCGGGGTGGGAGACCCAGTACTTC CSVRLAGWETQYF
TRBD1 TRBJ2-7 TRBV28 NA TGTGCCAGCAGTTCGACCGGGACAGGGAAGGACGAGCAGTACTTC CASSSTGTGKDEQYF
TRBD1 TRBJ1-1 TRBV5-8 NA TGTGCCAGCAGCTTTAGGGGGCAGGGCACTGAAGCTTTCTTT CASSFRGQGTEAFF
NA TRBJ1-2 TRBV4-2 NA TGTGCCAGCAGCCAAGAGTGGGACATCAACTATGGCTACACCTTC CASSQEWDINYGYTF
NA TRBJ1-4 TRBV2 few TGTGCCAGCAGTGGTACAGGAACTAATGAAAAACTGTTTTTT CASSGTGTNEKLFF
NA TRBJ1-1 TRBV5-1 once TGCGCCAGCAGCTTAGACTCCGGGGGTACTGAAGCTTTCTTT CASSLDSGGTEAFF
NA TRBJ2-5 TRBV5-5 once TGTGCCAGCAGCTTGGGTCAGGGGAATTCAGAGACCCAGTACTTC CASSLGQGNSETQYF
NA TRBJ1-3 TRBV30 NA TGTGCCTGGAGGGTACCGGGGGCGAGTTCTGGAAACACCATATATTTT CAWRVPGASSGNTIYF
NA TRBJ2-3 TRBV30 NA TGTGCCGGTTACCAGGGCCAGACTAGCACAGATACGCAGTATTTT CAGYQGQTSTDTQYF
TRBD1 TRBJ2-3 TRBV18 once TGTGCCAGCTCACCACCGGGACAGGGCCTATATACGCAGTATTTT CASSPPGQGLYTQYF
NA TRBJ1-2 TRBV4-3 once TGCGCCAGCAGCCAAGTGCCAGCTAACTATGGCTACACCTTC CASSQVPANYGYTF
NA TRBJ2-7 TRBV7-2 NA TGTGCCAGCAGCCTCAGACAGGGAGGTTCTCCCGAGCAGTACTTC CASSLRQGGSPEQYF
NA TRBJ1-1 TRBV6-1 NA TGTGCCAGCAGTGAAAGACAGGCCATGAACACTGAAGCTTTCTTT CASSERQAMNTEAFF
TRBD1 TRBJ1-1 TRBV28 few TGTGCCAGCAGTCTACAGGGGTACACTGAAGCTTTCTTT CASSLQGYTEAFF
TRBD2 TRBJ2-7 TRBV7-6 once TGTGCCAGCAGCATAGCGGGGGGCCTAGCCTACGAGCAGTACTTC CASSIAGGLAYEQYF
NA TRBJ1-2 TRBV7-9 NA TGTGCCAGCAGCTCGGACTTCTGGGGCTACACCTTC CASSSDFWGYTF
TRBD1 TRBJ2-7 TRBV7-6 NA TGTGCCAGCAGCCCCGGACAGGGCTACGAGCAGTACTTC CASSPGQGYEQYF
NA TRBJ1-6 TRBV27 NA TGTGCCAGCAGTTTCCGCAGTTCCAATTCACCCCTCCACTTT CASSFRSSNSPLHF
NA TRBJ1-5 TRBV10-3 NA TGTGCCAGCCGTTATGGGGCAGGGAGTCCCAATCAGCCCCAGCATTTT CASRYGAGSPNQPQHF
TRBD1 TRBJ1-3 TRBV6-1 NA TGTGCCAGCAGCTTCGCGAATGGACAGGCCATGTTATTT CASSFANGQAMLF
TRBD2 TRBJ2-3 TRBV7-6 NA TGTGCCAGCAGCCCCTTCGGCGGTAGCGGGGGGGCCCGGACAGATACGCAGTATTTT CASSPFGGSGGARTDTQYF
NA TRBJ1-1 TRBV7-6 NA TGTGCCAGCAGCTCCGGGGCAGGGAACACTGAAGCTTTCTTT CASSSGAGNTEAFF